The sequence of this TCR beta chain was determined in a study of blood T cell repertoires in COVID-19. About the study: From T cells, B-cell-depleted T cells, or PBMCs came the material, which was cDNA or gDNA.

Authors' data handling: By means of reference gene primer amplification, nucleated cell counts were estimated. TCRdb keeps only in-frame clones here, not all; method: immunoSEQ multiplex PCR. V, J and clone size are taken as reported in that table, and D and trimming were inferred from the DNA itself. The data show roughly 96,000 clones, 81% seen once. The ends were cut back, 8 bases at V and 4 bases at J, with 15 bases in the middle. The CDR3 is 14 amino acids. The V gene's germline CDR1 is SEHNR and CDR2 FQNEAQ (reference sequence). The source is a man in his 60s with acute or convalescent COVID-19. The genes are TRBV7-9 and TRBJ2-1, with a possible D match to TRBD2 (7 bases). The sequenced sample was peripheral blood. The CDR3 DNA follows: TGTGCCAGCGACCCGGGGGGCCAATACAATGAGCAGTTCTTC. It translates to CASDPGGQYNEQFF.